The rows below give T cell receptor beta chains drawn from one sample of a study of cytomegalovirus exposure and HLA in healthy donors. TCRdb's table, derived via immunoSEQ multiplex PCR, lists solely in-frame clones and lacks some. The sample has some 150,000 clones; 55% to 80% are singletons. The specimen was PBMCs. These receptors originate from a woman aged 40 to 50 in good health and CMV-seronegative. The CDR3 runs from the conserved cysteine through the conserved F or W. The order of the fields is CDR3 DNA, CDR3 protein, D gene, V gene, J gene, clone size. D genes are given only for firm matches. The listing skips clone size in some rows; elsewhere it reads once, few, many or a size class.

cdr3_nt: TGTGCCAGCAACCCGGGGGGCGGAGGCTCTAGCGGCTACACCTTC; cdr3_aa: CASNPGGGGSSGYTF; d_call: NA; v_call: TRBV28; j_call: TRBJ1-2; clone_size: NA
cdr3_nt: TGTGCCAGCAGCGACGGACAGTCCAGAGATACGCAGTATTTT; cdr3_aa: CASSDGQSRDTQYF; d_call: NA; v_call: TRBV11-2; j_call: TRBJ2-3; clone_size: few
cdr3_nt: TGTGCCACCGTGGGGGGCACTGAAGCTTTCTTT; cdr3_aa: CATVGGTEAFF; d_call: NA; v_call: TRBV19; j_call: TRBJ1-1; clone_size: NA
cdr3_nt: TGCGCCAGCAGCCAAGACCTGGCGGGGGTCGCATATGGCTACACCTTC; cdr3_aa: CASSQDLAGVAYGYTF; d_call: NA; v_call: TRBV4-3; j_call: TRBJ1-2; clone_size: NA
cdr3_nt: TGTGCCTCCCGAGCCAACACTGAAGCTTTCTTT; cdr3_aa: CASRANTEAFF; d_call: NA; v_call: TRBV30; j_call: TRBJ1-1; clone_size: NA
cdr3_nt: TGTGCCAGTCGGAGCTCTGGGGCCAACGTCCTGACTTTC; cdr3_aa: CASRSSGANVLTF; d_call: NA; v_call: TRBV9; j_call: TRBJ2-6; clone_size: NA
cdr3_nt: TGTGCCAGCAGCTTACGGGTGGATTCACCCCTCCACTTT; cdr3_aa: CASSLRVDSPLHF; d_call: NA; v_call: TRBV7-9; j_call: TRBJ1-6; clone_size: NA
cdr3_nt: TGCAGCGTGACTATGGGGGCGGAGCAGTACTTC; cdr3_aa: CSVTMGAEQYF; d_call: NA; v_call: TRBV29-1; j_call: TRBJ2-5; clone_size: NA
cdr3_nt: TGTGCCAGTAAAGTATCAGGGGCCATGGAATACACTGAAGCTTTCTTT; cdr3_aa: CASKVSGAMEYTEAFF; d_call: NA; v_call: TRBV19; j_call: TRBJ1-1; clone_size: few
cdr3_nt: TGTGCCAGCAGTTCCTTGGCCAACTCTGGGGCCAACGTCCTGACTTTC; cdr3_aa: CASSSLANSGANVLTF; d_call: NA; v_call: TRBV6-6; j_call: TRBJ2-6; clone_size: NA
cdr3_nt: TGTGCCAGCAGTTTCCGGGACAGGCAAAACATTCAGTACTTC; cdr3_aa: CASSFRDRQNIQYF; d_call: TRBD1; v_call: TRBV27; j_call: TRBJ2-4; clone_size: NA
cdr3_nt: TGTGCCAGTAGTCCTCGGGGAGCACTCGACTACGAGCAGTACTTC; cdr3_aa: CASSPRGALDYEQYF; d_call: NA; v_call: TRBV19; j_call: TRBJ2-7; clone_size: NA
cdr3_nt: TGTGCCAGCAGCTTAGCCGGACTAGCGGGGGTCGGGACCGGGGAGCTGTTTTTT; cdr3_aa: CASSLAGLAGVGTGELFF; d_call: TRBD2; v_call: TRBV7-2; j_call: TRBJ2-2; clone_size: NA
cdr3_nt: TGTGCCAGCGACATTTACAATCAGCCCCAGCATTTT; cdr3_aa: CASDIYNQPQHF; d_call: NA; v_call: TRBV2; j_call: TRBJ1-5; clone_size: NA
cdr3_nt: TGCAGCGCCGCGGCTAGCTCCTACGAGCAGTACTTC; cdr3_aa: CSAAASSYEQYF; d_call: NA; v_call: TRBV29-1; j_call: TRBJ2-7; clone_size: NA
cdr3_nt: TGTGCCAGCTCACCACCTAGCGGGAGCTCCTACAATGAGCAGTTCTTC; cdr3_aa: CASSPPSGSSYNEQFF; d_call: TRBD2; v_call: TRBV18; j_call: TRBJ2-1; clone_size: once
cdr3_nt: TGCGCCAGCAGCTTTGGGACAGGGGCCGGTTCACCCCTCCACTTT; cdr3_aa: CASSFGTGAGSPLHF; d_call: TRBD1; v_call: TRBV5-1; j_call: TRBJ1-6; clone_size: NA
cdr3_nt: TGCGCCAGCAGCCAACCCATACAGGGTGCAGGCTCTGGAAACACCATATATTTT; cdr3_aa: CASSQPIQGAGSGNTIYF; d_call: NA; v_call: TRBV4-1; j_call: TRBJ1-3; clone_size: NA
cdr3_nt: TGTGCCAGCAGTGAAAGGCGGGAGAATTCACCCCTCCACTTT; cdr3_aa: CASSERRENSPLHF; d_call: NA; v_call: TRBV6-1; j_call: TRBJ1-6; clone_size: NA
cdr3_nt: TGTGCCAGCAGCTCGGGACAGGAGATTTGGAGGTACACCTTC; cdr3_aa: CASSSGQEIWRYTF; d_call: TRBD1; v_call: TRBV5-5; j_call: TRBJ1-2; clone_size: NA
cdr3_nt: TGTGCCAGCAGCGCAGAAACTGAAGCTTTCTTT; cdr3_aa: CASSAETEAFF; d_call: NA; v_call: TRBV2; j_call: TRBJ1-1; clone_size: few
cdr3_nt: TGTGCCAGCAGCTTATACCGGCGGGGTGCCTACGAGCAGTACTTC; cdr3_aa: CASSLYRRGAYEQYF; d_call: NA; v_call: TRBV7-2; j_call: TRBJ2-7; clone_size: few
cdr3_nt: TGCGCCAGCAGCCAAGGGAGGTGGCCCCAGCATTTT; cdr3_aa: CASSQGRWPQHF; d_call: NA; v_call: TRBV4-3; j_call: TRBJ1-5; clone_size: NA
cdr3_nt: TGTGCCAGCAGCTTGACGGGACTAGGCCAAGAGACCCAGTACTTC; cdr3_aa: CASSLTGLGQETQYF; d_call: NA; v_call: TRBV12-1; j_call: TRBJ2-5; clone_size: NA
cdr3_nt: TGTGCCAGCAGCCTACAGGGGGCGGGCACTGAAGCTTTCTTT; cdr3_aa: CASSLQGAGTEAFF; d_call: TRBD1; v_call: TRBV7-2; j_call: TRBJ1-1; clone_size: NA
cdr3_nt: TGTGCCAGCAGTTGGGGACAGGGGAGCACTGAAGCTTTCTTT; cdr3_aa: CASSWGQGSTEAFF; d_call: TRBD1; v_call: TRBV6-6; j_call: TRBJ1-1; clone_size: NA